In its sample, the clone carrying this TCR beta chain was seen many times. Its target is unknown. Quantitative molecular-barcoded 5'-RACE generated the TCR beta libraries. TCRdb itself ran the 5' RACE reads through MiXCR, one entry per CDR3 protein. The sample consists of fewer than 250,000 distinct CDR3 sequences, roughly a tenth of them appearing once. The data belong to a study of CD8 T cells in ankylosing spondylitis. The CDR3 sequence is 14 residues long. V dropped 4 bases and J dropped 8 bases, with 15 bases sitting between them. Per germline, CDR1 LGHNA and CDR2 YNFKEQ. Findings of the study overall: Seven to nine highly homologous variants made up a TCR beta motif, and this motif appeared characteristic of ankylosing spondylitis blood. Several of the motif variants were reported before in synovial fluid and blood from reactive arthritis.

This rearrangement joins TRBV4-2 to TRBJ2-1; no definite D call. This receptor was obtained from a male donor with ankylosing spondylitis or in good health (not recorded which). Sample: blood, either unsorted or a sorted T cell fraction (not recorded which). Here the CDR3 DNA reads TGTGCCAGCAGCCCCCGAGCCCAATTTGATGAGCAGTTCTTC. Translated, it gives CASSPRAQFDEQFF.